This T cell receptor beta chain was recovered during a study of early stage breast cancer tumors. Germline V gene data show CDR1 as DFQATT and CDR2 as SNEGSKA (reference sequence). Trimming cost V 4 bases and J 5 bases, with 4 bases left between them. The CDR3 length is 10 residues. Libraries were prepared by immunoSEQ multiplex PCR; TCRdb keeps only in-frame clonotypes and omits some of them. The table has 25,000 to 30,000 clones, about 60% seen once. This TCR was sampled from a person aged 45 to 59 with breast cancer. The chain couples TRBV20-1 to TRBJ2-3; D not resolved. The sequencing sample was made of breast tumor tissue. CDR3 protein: CSATGDTQYF. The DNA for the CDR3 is TGCAGTGCTACGGGAGATACGCAGTATTTT.